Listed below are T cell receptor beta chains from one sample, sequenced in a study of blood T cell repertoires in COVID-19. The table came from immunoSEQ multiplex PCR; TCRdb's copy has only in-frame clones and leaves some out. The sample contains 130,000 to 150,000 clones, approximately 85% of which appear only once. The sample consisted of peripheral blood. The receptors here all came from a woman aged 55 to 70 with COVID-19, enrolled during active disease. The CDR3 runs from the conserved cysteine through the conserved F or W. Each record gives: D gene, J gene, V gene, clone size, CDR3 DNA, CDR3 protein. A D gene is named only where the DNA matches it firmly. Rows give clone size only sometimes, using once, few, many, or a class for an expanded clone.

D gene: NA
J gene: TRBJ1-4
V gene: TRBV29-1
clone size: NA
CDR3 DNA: TGCAGCGTTTCTCTCCTGGCGGCAACTAATGAAAAACTGTTTTTT
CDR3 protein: CSVSLLAATNEKLFF

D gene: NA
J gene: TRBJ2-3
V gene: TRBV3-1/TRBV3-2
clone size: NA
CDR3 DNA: TGTGCCAGCAGCCAAGGGGGGCCTGGCACAGATACGCAGTATTTT
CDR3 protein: CASSQGGPGTDTQYF

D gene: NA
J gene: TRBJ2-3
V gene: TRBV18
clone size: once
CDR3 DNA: TGTGCCAGCTCACCTCGCCCCCGGGGGTTCACAGATACGCAGTATTTT
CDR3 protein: CASSPRPRGFTDTQYF

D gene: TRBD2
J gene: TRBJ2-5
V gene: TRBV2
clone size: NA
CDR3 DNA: TGTGCCAGCAGTGAAGGCACTAGCGGGGGGGCTAGAGAGACCCAGTACTTC
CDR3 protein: CASSEGTSGGARETQYF

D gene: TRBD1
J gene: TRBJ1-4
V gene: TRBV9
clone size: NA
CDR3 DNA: TGTGCCAGCAGCAGCGGACAGGGTGCGATGACAACTAATGAAAAACTGTTTTTT
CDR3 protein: CASSSGQGAMTTNEKLFF

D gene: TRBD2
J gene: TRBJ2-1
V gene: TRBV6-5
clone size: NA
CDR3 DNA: TGTGCCAGCACTACTAGCGGGGGGAGTCATGAGCAGTTCTTC
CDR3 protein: CASTTSGGSHEQFF

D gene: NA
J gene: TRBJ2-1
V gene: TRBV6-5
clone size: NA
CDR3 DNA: TGTGCCAGCAGTTACGAGGAAGCTTTTAATGAGCAGTTCTTC
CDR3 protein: CASSYEEAFNEQFF

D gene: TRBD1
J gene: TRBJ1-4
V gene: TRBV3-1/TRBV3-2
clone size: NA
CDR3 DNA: TGTGCCAGCAGTTTCGGCAGGGGGCAGGAAAAACTGTTTTTT
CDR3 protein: CASSFGRGQEKLFF

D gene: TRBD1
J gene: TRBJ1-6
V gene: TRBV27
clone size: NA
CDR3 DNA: TGTGCCAGCAGTACTATCCGGACAGGCGGATATAATTCACCCCTCCACTTT
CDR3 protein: CASSTIRTGGYNSPLHF

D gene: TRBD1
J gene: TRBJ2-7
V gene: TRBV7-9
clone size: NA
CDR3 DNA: TGTGCCAGCAGCTTCCCCGGGACAGGGGACTCCTACGAGCAGTACTTC
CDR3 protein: CASSFPGTGDSYEQYF

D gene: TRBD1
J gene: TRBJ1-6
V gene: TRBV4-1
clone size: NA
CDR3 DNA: TGCGCCAGCAGTAGACAGGGCGCCTCAACTTCACCCCTCCACTTT
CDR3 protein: CASSRQGASTSPLHF

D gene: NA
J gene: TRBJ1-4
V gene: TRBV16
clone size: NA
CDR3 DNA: TGTGCCAGCAGTCAACATGTTGCAGGGGAAAAACTGTTTTTT
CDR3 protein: CASSQHVAGEKLFF

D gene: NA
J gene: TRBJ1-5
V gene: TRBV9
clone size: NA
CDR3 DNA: TGTGCCAGCAGCTTAGGGCGGGGGGATCAGCCCCAGCATTTT
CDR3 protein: CASSLGRGDQPQHF

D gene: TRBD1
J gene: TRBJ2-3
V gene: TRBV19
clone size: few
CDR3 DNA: TGTGCCACCCGCCGGGACAGGGGCACAGATACGCAGTATTTT
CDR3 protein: CATRRDRGTDTQYF

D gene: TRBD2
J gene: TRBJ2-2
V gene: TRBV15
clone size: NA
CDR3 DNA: TGTGCCACCAGCAGAGATCGATTGCGGGGGGCGCGGGGCGGGGAGCTGTTTTTT
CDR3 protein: CATSRDRLRGARGGELFF

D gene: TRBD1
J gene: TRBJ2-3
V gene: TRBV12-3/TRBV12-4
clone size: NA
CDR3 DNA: TGTGCCAGCCTCGGGGACAGTCTAGATACGCAGTATTTT
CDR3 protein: CASLGDSLDTQYF

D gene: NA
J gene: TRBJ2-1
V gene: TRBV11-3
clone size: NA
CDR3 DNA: TGTGCCAGCAGCTTAGGTGGGTCTAGGGGGGGGCATGAGCAGTTCTTC
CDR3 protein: CASSLGGSRGGHEQFF

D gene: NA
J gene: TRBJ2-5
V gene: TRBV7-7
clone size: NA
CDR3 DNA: TGTGCTAGCAGCTTAGTCCGGGATGTAGGGGAGACCCAGTACTTC
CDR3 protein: CASSLVRDVGETQYF

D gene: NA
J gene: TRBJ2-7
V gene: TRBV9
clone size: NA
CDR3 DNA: TGTGCCAGCAGCGTTCTATTTAGGGGGGAGCAGTACTTC
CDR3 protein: CASSVLFRGEQYF

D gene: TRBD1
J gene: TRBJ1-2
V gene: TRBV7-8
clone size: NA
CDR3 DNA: TGTGCCAGCAGCTGGACAGGGGCCCAGGGAGCAAACTATGGCTACACCTTC
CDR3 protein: CASSWTGAQGANYGYTF

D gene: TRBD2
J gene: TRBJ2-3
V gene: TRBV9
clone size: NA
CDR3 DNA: TGTGCCAGCAGCGTAGTCGGAAGCGGGGGAAAAGATACGCAGTATTTT
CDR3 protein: CASSVVGSGGKDTQYF

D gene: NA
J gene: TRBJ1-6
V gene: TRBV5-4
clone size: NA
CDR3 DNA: TGTGCCAGCAGCTTGGTTGAGAATTCACCCCTCCACTTT
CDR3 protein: CASSLVENSPLHF

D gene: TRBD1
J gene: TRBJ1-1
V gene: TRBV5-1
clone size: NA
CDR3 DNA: TGCGCCAGCAGCTTAAAGGGGGCGGGAAACACTGAAGCTTTCTTT
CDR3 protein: CASSLKGAGNTEAFF

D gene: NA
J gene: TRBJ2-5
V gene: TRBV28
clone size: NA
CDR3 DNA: TGTGCCAGCGCCCGGATTGGAGGGAAAGAGACCCAGTACTTC
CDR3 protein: CASARIGGKETQYF

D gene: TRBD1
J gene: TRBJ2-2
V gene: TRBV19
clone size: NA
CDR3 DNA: TGTGCCAGTAGTATAGGAACAGGGGATGGGCTTAACACCGGGGAGCTGTTTTTT
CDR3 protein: CASSIGTGDGLNTGELFF

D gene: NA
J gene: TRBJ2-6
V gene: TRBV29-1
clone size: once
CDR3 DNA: TGCAGCGCATGGGACTTCTCTGGGGCCAACGTCCTGACTTTC
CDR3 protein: CSAWDFSGANVLTF

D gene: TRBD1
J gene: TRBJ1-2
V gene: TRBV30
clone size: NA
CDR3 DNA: TGTGCCTGGAGAAAACAGGGGGTGTCTAACTATGGCTACACCTTC
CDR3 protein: CAWRKQGVSNYGYTF

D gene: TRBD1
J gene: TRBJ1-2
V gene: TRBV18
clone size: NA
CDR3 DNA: TGTGCCAGCTCACCAAACAGGGGGGACTATGGCTACACCTTC
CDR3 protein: CASSPNRGDYGYTF